These 30 T cell receptor beta chains came from one sample sequenced in a study of T-cell reconstitution after alpha-beta-depleted transplantation in children. The library targeted TCRbeta and was prepared with unique molecular identifiers. TCRdb reprocessed the PCR reads with MiXCR, giving one entry per CDR3 protein. This sample yields just over 200,000 distinct CDR3 sequences, of which about 8.2% are seen a single time; less than 40% belongs to the top ten. The sample was PBMCs, mostly from graft donor cells, taken 360 days after TCRalphabeta/CD19-depleted stem cell transplant. All receptors derive from a male patient aged 2-15 years who had a stem cell transplant for acute myeloid leukemia, so the T cells may come from the graft donor.

This clonotype has only a few counts. The gene calls are TRBV4-3 and TRBJ2-1, with 7 bases identical to TRBD2. The length of the CDR3 is 16 residues. The germline gives CDR1 LGHNA, CDR2 YSLEER. The V and J ends lost 1 base and 7 bases, in that order; junction bases with no gene match: 10. CDR3 protein: CASSQVLRLAWNEQFF. The CDR3 region has the DNA TGCGCCAGCAGCCAAGTCCTCAGACTAGCCTGGAATGAGCAGTTCTTC.

This clonotype was detected only a few times. This chain joins TRBV12-3 or TRBV12-4 and TRBJ1-2, with 7 positions matching TRBD1. CDR3 size: 14 residues. The ends lost 5 bases at V and 7 bases at J; junction bases unmatched: 10. CDR3 sequence: CASSRQGGKGGYTF. The DNA for the CDR3 is TGTGCCAGCAGTCGACAGGGAGGGAAGGGTGGCTACACCTTC.

This clonotype has ten or more counts. This rearrangement joins TRBV29-1 to TRBJ1-3, with 8 bases lining up with TRBD1. CDR3 length: 15 amino acids. Per the germline V gene, CDR1 is SQVTM and CDR2 is ANQGSEA. Trimming took 4 bases from V and 0 from J; bases not matched to a gene: 5. The CDR3 loop reads CSVAGTGLSGNTIYF. The CDR3 coding sequence is TGCAGCGTTGCTGGGACAGGCCTCTCTGGAAACACCATATATTTT.

The sample holds many counts of this clonotype. V usage is TRBV24-1 and J usage is TRBJ2-2, with 7 bases fitting TRBD1. Germline values: CDR1 KGHDR, CDR2 SFDVKD. V gave up 7 bases and J gave up 0 bases; unmatched junction bases: 1. This CDR3 is 14 amino acids long. CDR3 in DNA: TGTGCCACCAGCGGGACAGCGAACACCGGGGAGCTGTTTTTT. Translating it yields CATSGTANTGELFF.

The chain has TRBV10-3 and TRBJ2-7; the D is unclear. CDR1 is ENHRY and CDR2 is SYGVKD in the germline V gene. This CDR3 has 15 amino acids. V lost 8 bases to trimming and J lost 3 bases, with 20 bases between them. In DNA form, the CDR3 reads TGTGCCATCTCCGGGTCGTGGACCACTAACTACGAGCAGTACTTC. This sequence encodes CAISGSWTTNYEQYF.

This clonotype occurred many times. The chain couples TRBV5-1 to TRBJ2-3; 11 bases fit TRBD2. Germline V gene sequence: CDR1 SGHRS, CDR2 YFSETQ. J was trimmed by 5 bases and V by 6 bases; bases with no gene match: 5. The CDR3 has 14 amino acids. The CDR3 region has the DNA TGCGCCAGCACTACTAGCGGGAGAGGAGATACGCAGTATTTT. This encodes CASTTSGRGDTQYF.

At least ten counts were recorded for this clonotype. The V call is TRBV7-2, the J call TRBJ2-2, with D tentatively TRBD1 (5 bases). The CDR3 covers 15 residues. Germline V lookup: CDR1 SGHTA, CDR2 FQGNSA. The V and J ends lost 1 base and 6 bases respectively, with 12 bases between them. CDR3 DNA: TGTGCCAGCAGCTTAGAGGGAAAAGGGGCCGGGGAGCTGTTTTTT. Translated, it gives CASSLEGKGAGELFF.

A few counts support this clonotype. V gene TRBV11-1 combines with J gene TRBJ2-7; a possible D gene is TRBD2 (5 bases). V was cut by 2 bases and J by 2 bases, with 13 bases left in between. CDR1 and CDR2 (germline): SGHAT, FQDESV (reference sequence). There are 15 residues in the CDR3. The CDR3 is CASSLLGSFAYEQYF. The CDR3 DNA is TGTGCCAGCAGCTTATTAGGGAGCTTCGCCTACGAGCAGTACTTC.

This clonotype turned up a few times. This chain connects TRBV7-9 to TRBJ2-3, with TRBD2 as a possible D gene (5 bases). Germline V lookup: CDR1 SEHNR, CDR2 FQNEAQ (reference sequence). Trimming took off 10 bases at V and 4 bases at J, with 12 bases between the two ends. The CDR3 consists of 12 residues. The CDR3 sequence: CAIGRGPDTQYF. The CDR3 region has the DNA TGTGCCATCGGTCGGGGTCCAGATACGCAGTATTTT.

This clonotype was seen repeatedly, ten times or more. The chain recombines TRBV9 with TRBJ1-2, with 9 bases matching TRBD1. CDR3 length: 15 residues. The V segment lost 0 bases and the J segment 4 bases; nucleotides outside the gene matches: 4. CDR1 and CDR2 from the germline V gene are SGDLS and YYNGEE. CDR3 amino acids: CASSVEGQGGYGYTF. The DNA of the CDR3 is TGTGCCAGCAGCGTAGAGGGACAGGGTGGCTATGGCTACACCTTC.

The J gene is TRBJ2-1, the V gene TRBV21-1; the table calls TRBD2, which could not be checked here. TRBV21-1 is recorded as a pseudogene. This CDR3 is 15 amino acids long. The CDR3 reads CASSKAGKRRPMGFF. The CDR3 region has the DNA TGTGCCAGCAGCAAAGCGGGAAAGCGACGGCCCATGGGGTTCTTC.

This clonotype was counted many times. The chain has TRBV20-1 and TRBJ2-3; 7 bases agree with TRBD1. In germline, CDR1 is DFQATT, CDR2 SNEGSKA (reference sequence). The CDR3 has 14 residues. V dropped 1 base and J dropped 1; count of bases not matched to a gene: 2. The CDR3: CSARGTGRTDTQYF. As DNA, the CDR3 is TGCAGTGCTAGAGGGACAGGACGCACAGATACGCAGTATTTT.

Of note for this clonotype: The CDR3 carries no conserved terminal phenylalanine or tryptophan, so it likely arises from a read error. This chain joins TRBV18 and TRBJ2-1; TRBD1 is a possible D gene (5 bases). This CDR3 has 15 amino acids. The V end lost 2 bases, the J end lost 5 bases, and 13 bases lay between the germline ends. Germline assignment: CDR1 KGHSH and CDR2 LQKENI. CDR3 protein: CASSPTQGWDNEQFV. As DNA, the CDR3 is TGTGCCAGCTCACCAACGCAGGGATGGGACAATGAGCAGTTCGTC.

The rearrangement links TRBV20-1 to TRBJ2-7, with 8 bases lining up with TRBD1. J lost 1 base, V lost 0 bases, and 8 bases had no gene match. This CDR3 contains 16 residues. The V gene's germline CDR1 is DFQATT and CDR2 SNEGSKA (reference sequence). Here the CDR3 reads CSARETDREWSYEQYV. CDR3 bases: TGCAGTGCTAGAGAGACGGACAGGGAGTGGTCCTACGAGCAGTACGTC.

The rearrangement uses TRBV7-3 and TRBJ2-1, with 16 bases aligning to TRBD2. V lost 2 bases, J lost 3 bases, and 10 bases stayed unmatched. Per the germline V gene, CDR1 is SGHTA and CDR2 is FQGTGA. The CDR3 is 20 residues long. CDR3: CASSLHGTSGGAAYYNEQFF. Here the CDR3 DNA reads TGTGCCAGCAGCTTACACGGGACTAGCGGGGGGGCTGCCTACTACAATGAGCAGTTCTTC.

The rearrangement uses TRBV2 and TRBJ2-3, with D unclear. Germline V gene data show CDR1 as SNHLY and CDR2 as FYNNEI. The V end lost 4 bases, the J end lost 9 bases, and 5 bases lay between the germline ends. This CDR3 contains 10 residues. The CDR3 reads CASSVYTQYF. CDR3 nucleotide sequence: TGTGCCAGCAGTGTGTACACGCAGTATTTT.

This clonotype was detected ten times or more. This chain connects TRBV5-1 to TRBJ2-1; no clear D. The CDR3 sequence is 15 residues long. With 2 bases removed from V and 2 bases from J, the gap between germline ends came to 11 bases. Germline V CDR1 and CDR2: SGHRS, YFSETQ. CDR3 nucleotides: TGCGCCAGCAGCTTCGAAGCCCAACCCTACAATGAGCAGTTCTTC. Protein sequence: CASSFEAQPYNEQFF.

This chain connects TRBV15 to TRBJ1-2, with TRBD1 matching 9 bases. CDR1 LNHNV and CDR2 YYDKDF come from the germline V gene (reference sequence). After removal of 1 base from V and 7 bases from J, the junction contained 10 bases not matched to a gene. The CDR3 runs to 16 residues. The CDR3 reads CATSRGVPGQGSGYTF. The CDR3 DNA reads TGTGCCACCAGCAGAGGAGTCCCGGGACAGGGATCTGGCTACACCTTC.

This clonotype occurred a few times. The chain recombines TRBV5-1 with TRBJ2-3, with 8 bases identical to TRBD2. CDR3 length: 17 amino acids. The V segment lost 4 bases and the J segment 1 base; nucleotides outside the gene matches: 11. Germline values: CDR1 SGHRS, CDR2 YFSETQ. The CDR3 region is CASSPVIAGMGTDTQYF. The CDR3 bases are TGCGCCAGCAGCCCAGTGATAGCGGGGATGGGCACAGATACGCAGTATTTT.

This clonotype has more than one count but fewer than ten. The chain employs TRBV11-3 and TRBJ2-3; 8 bases align to TRBD2. This CDR3 has 15 residues. CDR1 and CDR2 (germline): SGHNT, YENEEA. Trimming took 5 bases from V and 1 from J; bases not matched to a gene: 5. Here the CDR3 DNA reads TGTGCCAGCAGCCCCGGGGGGGGGCGCACAGATACGCAGTATTTT. The encoded protein is CASSPGGGRTDTQYF.

The chain joins TRBV4-1 to TRBJ1-1, with D possibly being TRBD1 (6 bases). Germline CDR1 reads MGHRA; CDR2 reads YSYEKL. V was trimmed by 0 bases and J by 1 base, leaving 12 bases between them. The CDR3 is 16 residues long. The CDR3 DNA follows: TGCGCCAGCAGCCAAGATAGACGGGGGCGGAACACTGAAGCTTTCTTT. It codes for CASSQDRRGRNTEAFF.

This clonotype was observed many times. The gene calls are TRBV12-3 or TRBV12-4 and TRBJ2-3; TRBD2 agrees at 9 bases. Trimming removed 7 bases from V and 2 bases from J; junction bases left unmatched: 4. CDR3 length equals 14 residues. CDR3 loop: CASKLAGDTDTQYF. The CDR3 nucleotides are TGTGCCAGCAAACTAGCGGGCGACACAGATACGCAGTATTTT.

Ten or more counts support this clonotype. The gene calls are TRBV12-3 or TRBV12-4 and TRBJ2-3, with D uncertain. The CDR3 contains 13 residues. Trimming removed 7 bases from V and 6 bases from J, with 14 bases in between. This CDR3 reads CASTLDPGDTQYF. CDR3 coding DNA: TGTGCCAGCACCTTGGACCCCGGGGATACGCAGTATTTT.

At least ten counts were recorded for this clonotype. The chain recombines TRBV4-1 with TRBJ1-4; D is uncertain. V was cut by 3 bases and J by 7 bases, with 18 bases left in between. CDR1 is MGHRA and CDR2 is YSYEKL in the germline V gene. This CDR3 comprises 16 residues. The CDR3 here is CASSQTAAAGIEKLFF. CDR3 DNA: TGCGCCAGCAGCCAGACCGCGGCCGCCGGTATTGAAAAACTGTTTTTT.

This clonotype was found a few times. The chain recombines TRBV12-3 or TRBV12-4 with TRBJ2-7, with 13 bases aligning to TRBD2. J was trimmed by 5 bases and V by 5 bases; bases with no gene match: 6. The CDR3 totals 15 residues. The CDR3 DNA reads TGTGCCAGCAGTGTTACTAGCGGGAGGGCCGACGAGCAGTACTTC. As protein: CASSVTSGRADEQYF.

This clonotype was seen at least ten times. This chain joins TRBV12-3 or TRBV12-4 and TRBJ1-3, with D possibly matching TRBD1 (5 bases). The CDR3 loop spans 15 amino acids. V was trimmed by 3 bases and J by 0 bases, leaving 9 bases between them. The CDR3 coding sequence is TGTGCCAGCAGTTTGGGGGACTTCTCTGGAAACACCATATATTTT. Amino acids: CASSLGDFSGNTIYF.

The table lists this clonotype with many counts. The rearrangement links TRBV20-1 to TRBJ2-1; 9 nucleotides agree with TRBD2. Per germline, CDR1 DFQATT and CDR2 SNEGSKA (reference sequence). This CDR3 spans 14 amino acids. The V gene end was trimmed by 1 base and the J gene end by 6 bases; junction bases not matched to a gene: 4. CDR3 region: CSARVLAGRNEQFF. CDR3 in DNA: TGCAGTGCTAGAGTCCTAGCGGGACGCAATGAGCAGTTCTTC.

The chain recombines TRBV13 with TRBJ2-2; TRBD1 matches at 8 bases. Trimming took 5 bases from V and 1 from J; bases not matched to a gene: 6. Germline V gene data show CDR1 as PRHDT and CDR2 as FYEKMQ (reference sequence). This CDR3 comprises 16 residues. The CDR3: CASSTGTGWNTGELFF. The CDR3 DNA is TGTGCCAGCAGCACCGGGACAGGTTGGAACACCGGGGAGCTGTTTTTT. Full variable domain (outside the CDR3, taken from reference TRBV13 and TRBJ2-2): AAGVIQSPRHLIKEKRETATLKCYPIPRHDTVYWYQQGPGQDPQFLISFYEKMQSDKGSIPDRFSAQQFSDYHSELNMSSLELGDSALYFCASSTGTGWNTGELFFGEGSRLTVL.

This clonotype occurred many times. V is TRBV29-1 and J is TRBJ2-7; 9 nucleotides agree with TRBD2. V lost 6 bases, J lost 5 bases, and 5 bases stayed unmatched. CDR3 length: 12 residues. The germline CDR1 and CDR2 sequences are SQVTM and ANQGSEA. The CDR3 nucleotides read TGCAGCGTGTGGACTAGCGTCGACGAGCAGTACTTC. Translating it yields CSVWTSVDEQYF.

The chain joins TRBV6-2 or TRBV6-3 to TRBJ2-7; TRBD1 aligns across 11 bases. V was clipped by 2 bases and J by 4 bases; unmatched bases: 4. Germline V CDR1 and CDR2: MNHEY, SVGEGT. The CDR3 spans 15 residues. CDR3 coding DNA: TGTGCCAGCAGTTACGGACAGGGGGCTTCTTACGAGCAGTACTTC. Translated: CASSYGQGASYEQYF.